A selection of T cell receptor beta chains follows, all from one sample in a study of vaccination and CD4 T cells after COVID-19. In TCRdb, the PCR reads were re-called with MiXCR into one record per CDR3 protein. This table holds about 6,800 distinct CDR3 sequences, 35% found once. These receptors' antigens are unknown. Sample: CD4+ T cells from blood, cultured in vitro. The receptors stem from a human donor in good health. CDR3s include the opening cysteine and the closing phenylalanine or tryptophan. The D gene is left open where the match is weak. Only some rows state a clone size, as once, few, many or a class for expanded clones.

size,V,D,J,CDR3,DNA
.,TRBV28,.,TRBJ2-2,CASSLGQSTELFF,TGTGCCAGCAGTTTGGGGCAGAGTACGGAGCTGTTTTTT
.,TRBV5-1,.,TRBJ2-5,CASSDPQGGETQYF,TGCGCCAGCAGCGACCCCCAGGGCGGAGAGACCCAGTACTTC
.,TRBV15,TRBD1,TRBJ1-2,CATTTDPGQGIYGYTF,TGTGCCACCACAACCGACCCGGGACAGGGGATCTATGGCTACACCTTC
.,TRBV20-1,TRBD1,TRBJ1-2,CSLREGQGYGYTF,TGCAGTCTAAGGGAGGGACAGGGGTATGGCTACACCTTC
.,TRBV20-1,.,TRBJ1-1,CSASQGSLNTEAFF,TGCAGTGCTAGTCAGGGCTCACTGAACACTGAAGCTTTCTTT
.,TRBV10-3,.,TRBJ2-7,CAISADRLPLEQYF,TGTGCCATCAGTGCGGACAGATTACCTCTGGAGCAGTACTTC
.,TRBV7-2,.,TRBJ1-5,CASSSNKGGGIGQPQHF,TGTGCCAGCAGCTCCAATAAAGGGGGGGGAATAGGGCAGCCCCAGCATTTT
.,TRBV4-1,TRBD1,TRBJ1-2,CASSQASGQGRGYTF,TGCGCCAGCAGCCAGGCCTCGGGACAGGGAAGAGGCTACACCTTC
.,TRBV15,TRBD1,TRBJ2-7,CATSLRRDSSYEQYF,TGTGCCACCAGCTTACGACGGGACAGCTCCTACGAGCAGTACTTC
few,TRBV24-1,.,TRBJ1-1,CATSDPMNTEAFF,TGTGCCACCAGTGATCCCATGAACACTGAAGCTTTCTTT
.,TRBV20-1,TRBD2,TRBJ2-7,CSAASPSGYEQYF,TGCAGTGCCGCCTCGCCTAGCGGCTACGAGCAGTACTTC
.,TRBV24-1,.,TRBJ2-7,CATSEGYEQYF,TGTGCCACCAGTGAGGGCTACGAGCAGTACTTC
few,TRBV6-2/TRBV6-3,.,TRBJ2-7,CASSYTGMPYEQYF,TGTGCCAGCAGTTATACAGGTATGCCCTACGAGCAGTACTTC
.,TRBV20-1,TRBD2,TRBJ2-7,CSASRTSRPYEQYF,TGCAGTGCTAGTCGGACTAGCCGCCCCTACGAGCAGTACTTC
.,TRBV25-1,.,TRBJ1-2,CASSAQTTYGYTF,TGTGCCAGCAGTGCCCAGACGACCTATGGCTACACCTTC
.,TRBV20-1,.,TRBJ1-2,CSARTGGDYGYTF,TGCAGTGCCCGGACGGGGGGGGACTATGGCTACACCTTC
.,TRBV6-4,.,TRBJ2-1,CASSEGDPGDEQFF,TGTGCCAGCAGTGAGGGAGACCCCGGGGATGAGCAGTTCTTC
.,TRBV27,.,TRBJ2-7,CASGGGSYEQYF,TGTGCCAGCGGAGGGGGCTCCTACGAGCAGTACTTC
.,TRBV6-1,TRBD1,TRBJ2-3,CASSPTGERTDTQYF,TGTGCCAGCAGCCCGACAGGGGAAAGGACAGATACGCAGTATTTT
few,TRBV27,TRBD1,TRBJ1-2,CASSFTTPRQGRDGYTF,TGTGCCAGCAGTTTCACGACTCCCAGACAGGGTCGGGATGGCTACACCTTC
medium-sized,TRBV7-2,.,TRBJ2-2,CASSLMSGPGELFF,TGTGCCAGCAGCTTAATGTCAGGGCCCGGGGAGCTGTTTTTT
few,TRBV20-1,.,TRBJ1-2,CSARDLPNYGYTF,TGCAGTGCTAGAGATCTGCCGAACTATGGCTACACCTTC
medium-sized,TRBV24-1,.,TRBJ1-5,CATSDSRQGVQPQHF,TGTGCCACCAGTGATTCTAGGCAGGGTGTTCAGCCCCAGCATTTT
few,TRBV5-4,TRBD2,TRBJ2-5,CASSPRTSGSQETQYF,TGTGCCAGCAGCCCTCGGACTAGCGGGAGCCAAGAGACCCAGTACTTC
few,TRBV20-1,.,TRBJ2-3,CSADAGWAGRGTDTQYF,TGCAGTGCTGATGCAGGGTGGGCGGGACGAGGGACAGATACGCAGTATTTT
.,TRBV19,TRBD2,TRBJ2-7,CASTRRASGNYEQYF,TGTGCCAGTACCCGGCGGGCTAGCGGAAACTACGAGCAGTACTTC
.,TRBV6-1,.,TRBJ2-2,CASVGGPGELFF,TGTGCCAGCGTGGGGGGACCCGGGGAGCTGTTTTTT
few,TRBV7-8,.,TRBJ2-5,CASSLNDRETQYF,TGTGCCAGCAGCTTAAATGACCGGGAGACCCAGTACTTC
.,TRBV20-1,TRBD1,TRBJ2-7,CSARQGGYEQYF,TGCAGTGCAAGACAGGGGGGTTATGAGCAGTACTTC
few,TRBV24-1,.,TRBJ2-2,CATNLSSKSAGELFF,TGTGCCACCAACCTTTCCTCCAAATCCGCCGGGGAGCTGTTTTTT
.,TRBV7-9,TRBD2,TRBJ2-1,CASRVTGGEQFF,TGTGCCAGCAGGGTTACGGGAGGTGAGCAGTTCTTC
few,TRBV7-2,.,TRBJ1-5,CASSPSWDQPQHF,TGTGCCAGCAGCCCGAGCTGGGATCAGCCCCAGCATTTT
.,TRBV6-1,.,TRBJ1-2,CASSQEYGYTF,TGTGCCAGCTCGCAGGAATATGGCTACACCTTC
few,TRBV4-1,.,TRBJ2-3,CASSHGSGRTLPDTQYF,TGCGCCAGCAGCCACGGCAGCGGCCGAACCCTCCCAGATACGCAGTATTTT
few,TRBV15,TRBD2,TRBJ2-1,CATSRVTGTSWKQFF,TGTGCCACCAGCAGAGTAACAGGGACTAGCTGGAAGCAGTTCTTC
few,TRBV7-9,TRBD2,TRBJ2-7,CASMTSGPSYEQYF,TGTGCCAGCATGACTAGCGGTCCCTCCTACGAGCAGTACTTC
few,TRBV20-1,.,TRBJ2-4,CSAPYHIQYF,TGCAGTGCCCCCTATCACATTCAGTACTTC
.,TRBV9,.,TRBJ1-1,CASSVDPRTGAFF,TGTGCCAGCAGCGTAGACCCACGGACCGGAGCTTTCTTT
.,TRBV7-6,TRBD2,TRBJ2-4,CASSREGGFAKNIQYF,TGTGCCAGCAGCCGGGAGGGAGGGTTTGCCAAAAACATTCAGTACTTC
.,TRBV27,TRBD2,TRBJ2-1,CASSLRAGGPSSYNEQFF,TGTGCCAGCAGTTTGAGAGCGGGAGGGCCCAGTTCCTACAATGAGCAGTTCTTC
.,TRBV6-2/TRBV6-3,TRBD2,TRBJ2-7,CASSYQTSGRGYEQYF,TGTGCCAGCAGTTACCAGACTAGCGGGAGAGGCTACGAGCAGTACTTC
few,TRBV20-1,TRBD1,TRBJ1-3,CSARGTGFGNTIYF,TGCAGTGCTAGGGGGACAGGGTTTGGAAACACCATATATTTT
.,TRBV28,.,TRBJ2-5,CASSLSGFQETQYF,TGTGCCAGCAGTTTATCGGGTTTCCAAGAGACCCAGTACTTC
few,TRBV19,.,TRBJ1-2,CASSFLRGRGYTF,TGTGCCAGTAGTTTCCTCCGGGGTCGGGGCTACACCTTC
.,TRBV19,.,TRBJ2-7,CASSDRQALSVYEQYF,TGTGCCAGTAGTGACCGACAGGCGTTATCTGTCTACGAGCAGTACTTC
.,TRBV2,.,TRBJ1-2,CASREQGPSNYGYTF,TGTGCCAGCAGAGAACAGGGCCCTTCTAACTATGGCTACACCTTC
few,TRBV19,.,TRBJ1-1,CASSIVAVKTNTEAFF,TGTGCCAGTAGTATAGTGGCGGTTAAGACGAACACTGAAGCTTTCTTT
.,TRBV12-3/TRBV12-4,.,TRBJ2-7,CASSLGGLNYYEQYF,TGTGCCAGCAGCCTAGGGGGGTTAAACTATTACGAGCAGTACTTC